This is a list of T cell receptor beta chains from one sample in a study of identical twins. From the 5' RACE reads, TCRdb called clonotypes with MiXCR, one entry per CDR3 protein. The sample records 350,000 or so distinct CDR3 sequences, roughly an eighth being singletons. These data are also associated with another study on yellow fever vaccine responses in identical twins.

The sequenced sample was CD8+ T cells sorted from blood. The receptors here all came from a woman aged 18 to 35 in good health. Each CDR3 is given with its conserved first and last residue. The order of the fields is clone size, V gene, D gene, J gene, CDR3 protein, CDR3 DNA. The D gene is left open where the match is weak. Some rows have no size entry. The others give once, few or many, or a class for an expanded clone.

size: NA
V: TRBV4-1
D: NA
J: TRBJ2-7
CDR3: CASSQDLRVTYEQYF
DNA: TGCGCCAGCAGCCAAGATCTTAGGGTTACTTACGAGCAGTACTTC

size: NA
V: TRBV11-3
D: NA
J: TRBJ2-1
CDR3: CASSRDNPYLDEQFF
DNA: TGTGCCAGCAGCCGGGACAATCCCTACTTAGATGAGCAGTTCTTC

size: few
V: TRBV4-2
D: TRBD2
J: TRBJ2-1
CDR3: CASSHGLAPAGEQFF
DNA: TGTGCCAGCAGCCACGGACTAGCCCCTGCCGGCGAGCAGTTCTTC

size: NA
V: TRBV29-1
D: NA
J: TRBJ2-3
CDR3: CSVEDLWADTQYF
DNA: TGCAGCGTTGAAGATCTCTGGGCAGATACGCAGTATTTT

size: few
V: TRBV12-3/TRBV12-4
D: NA
J: TRBJ2-7
CDR3: CASSYGDYYEQYF
DNA: TGTGCCAGCAGCTACGGGGATTATTACGAGCAGTACTTC

size: NA
V: TRBV5-5
D: TRBD2
J: TRBJ2-1
CDR3: CASSFSSAGGPFYNEQFF
DNA: TGTGCCAGCAGCTTCTCTTCGGCGGGGGGTCCTTTCTACAATGAGCAGTTCTTC

size: NA
V: TRBV12-3/TRBV12-4
D: NA
J: TRBJ1-3
CDR3: CASSFQVPGNTIYF
DNA: TGTGCCAGCAGTTTCCAGGTTCCTGGAAACACCATATATTTT

size: NA
V: TRBV7-9
D: TRBD2
J: TRBJ2-1
CDR3: CASRNSGTGPYNEQFF
DNA: TGTGCCAGCAGAAATAGCGGGACCGGACCCTACAATGAGCAGTTCTTC

size: few
V: TRBV2
D: NA
J: TRBJ2-7
CDR3: CASSEGFKGSTYVQYF
DNA: TGTGCCAGCAGTGAAGGGTTTAAGGGGTCGACCTACGTTCAGTACTTC

size: NA
V: TRBV15
D: NA
J: TRBJ1-5
CDR3: CATSSGSERSNHPQHF
DNA: TGTGCCACCAGCAGTGGGTCCGAACGAAGCAATCATCCCCAGCATTTT

size: few
V: TRBV28
D: TRBD2
J: TRBJ2-3
CDR3: CASSFSGLALTDTQYF
DNA: TGTGCCAGCAGTTTCTCGGGACTAGCATTGACAGATACGCAGTATTTT

size: many
V: TRBV12-3/TRBV12-4
D: NA
J: TRBJ2-1
CDR3: CASSLEGAYNEQFF
DNA: TGTGCCAGCAGCTTAGAAGGGGCCTACAATGAGCAGTTCTTC

size: few
V: TRBV4-1
D: NA
J: TRBJ2-7
CDR3: CASSQGPGGSYEQYF
DNA: TGCGCCAGCAGCCAAGGTCCGGGCGGCTCCTACGAGCAGTACTTC

size: NA
V: TRBV7-2
D: TRBD1
J: TRBJ2-5
CDR3: CASSWGQALLETQYF
DNA: TGTGCCAGCAGCTGGGGACAGGCGTTACTAGAGACCCAGTACTTC

size: few
V: TRBV5-1
D: NA
J: TRBJ2-1
CDR3: CASSPILGAQNEQFF
DNA: TGCGCCAGCAGCCCAATCTTGGGGGCTCAGAATGAGCAGTTCTTC

size: few
V: TRBV4-1
D: TRBD2
J: TRBJ2-5
CDR3: CASSQGAGGQETQYF
DNA: TGCGCCAGCAGCCAAGGAGCGGGGGGGCAAGAGACCCAGTACTTC

size: many
V: TRBV24-1
D: NA
J: TRBJ2-1
CDR3: CATSEGGTVEGNEQFF
DNA: TGTGCCACCAGTGAGGGCGGGACGGTCGAGGGTAATGAGCAGTTCTTC

size: NA
V: TRBV15
D: NA
J: TRBJ2-5
CDR3: CATSNRMYQETQYF
DNA: TGTGCCACCAGCAACAGAATGTACCAAGAGACCCAGTACTTC

size: NA
V: TRBV15
D: NA
J: TRBJ2-1
CDR3: CATSRRTASNEQFF
DNA: TGTGCCACCAGCAGGCGGACAGCGAGCAATGAGCAGTTCTTC

size: many
V: TRBV12-3/TRBV12-4
D: TRBD1
J: TRBJ1-1
CDR3: CASSQNRDRVNTEAFF
DNA: TGTGCCAGCAGCCAAAACCGGGACAGGGTGAACACTGAAGCTTTCTTT

size: many
V: TRBV3-1
D: NA
J: TRBJ1-2
CDR3: CASSQDVEVSSNYGYTF
DNA: TGTGCCAGCAGCCAAGATGTGGAGGTATCGAGTAACTATGGCTACACCTTC

size: few
V: TRBV27
D: TRBD1
J: TRBJ1-5
CDR3: CASSLSGNRGQHF
DNA: TGTGCCAGCAGTTTATCGGGCAACAGGGGCCAGCATTTT

size: few
V: TRBV12-5
D: NA
J: TRBJ1-5
CDR3: CASGQTGLNQPQHF
DNA: TGTGCTAGTGGGCAGACAGGCCTCAATCAGCCCCAGCATTTT

size: NA
V: TRBV20-1
D: NA
J: TRBJ2-1
CDR3: CSASFSYEQFF
DNA: TGCAGTGCTAGTTTTAGTTATGAGCAGTTCTTC

size: NA
V: TRBV7-9
D: NA
J: TRBJ2-3
CDR3: CASSPTTRTDTQYF
DNA: TGTGCCAGCAGCCCGACGACACGCACAGATACGCAGTATTTT

size: few
V: TRBV6-1
D: NA
J: TRBJ1-6
CDR3: CASSEGRGSYNSPLHF
DNA: TGTGCCAGCAGTGAAGGCAGGGGCTCTTATAATTCACCCCTCCACTTT

size: few
V: TRBV20-1
D: NA
J: TRBJ2-5
CDR3: CSASPPMVYLYQETQYF
DNA: TGCAGTGCTAGTCCCCCAATGGTCTACTTATACCAAGAGACCCAGTACTTC

size: many
V: TRBV5-6
D: TRBD1
J: TRBJ2-1
CDR3: CASSSWTGYNEQFF
DNA: TGTGCCAGCAGCTCCTGGACAGGTTACAATGAGCAGTTCTTC

size: NA
V: TRBV24-1
D: NA
J: TRBJ2-7
CDR3: CATSDGGQRPYEQYF
DNA: TGTGCCACCAGTGACGGAGGACAGCGTCCCTACGAGCAGTACTTC

size: NA
V: TRBV27
D: NA
J: TRBJ2-3
CDR3: CASSFSGAWSTDTQYF
DNA: TGTGCCAGCAGTTTTTCAGGGGCCTGGAGCACAGATACGCAGTATTTT